A single sample gave rise to the 14 T cell receptor beta chains below, sequenced in a study of T cells in Graves' hyperthyroidism and ophthalmopathy. Amplified regions were TCR beta CDR3 sequences from RNA transcripts. RT-PCR in the first round (using the HTBI primer set) targeted the TCR CDR3. TCRdb reprocessed the multiplex PCR reads via MiXCR and lists one record per CDR3 protein. Of 550,000 to 700,000 distinct CDR3 sequences listed, more than 45% are singletons. The sample consisted of peripheral blood or thyroid tissue (not recorded which). The source of these receptors is an adult woman with Graves' disease, either hyperthyroidism or ophthalmopathy (not recorded which).

The CDR3, as DNA: TGTGCCAGCAGTCCAGGGGATGGCAATCAGCCCCAGCATTTT. This gives the protein CASSPGDGNQPQHF. The rearrangement uses TRBV6-2 or TRBV6-3 and TRBJ1-5; D perhaps matches TRBD1 (6 bases). This CDR3 spans 14 amino acids. Trimming removed 5 bases from V and 2 bases from J, with 10 bases in between. In germline, CDR1 is MNHEY, CDR2 SVGEGT.

Turning to this clonotype: Since a much larger clone is just one base distant, this may be a read error. The chain couples TRBV10-3 to TRBJ2-7; tentatively, D is TRBD2 (6 bases). V was shortened by 3 bases and J by 1 base, with 13 bases between the two germline ends. The CDR3 is 15 residues long. Germline CDR1 reads ENHRY; CDR2 reads SYGVKD. As DNA, the CDR3 is TGTGCCATCAGTGAAGGAGCGGGTCCTTCCTACGAGCAGTACTTC. It specifies CAISEGAGPSYEQYF.

Written as DNA, the CDR3 is TGTGCCAGCAGCCAGGGACAGTTTTACAATGAGCAGTTCTTC. Its protein product is CASSQGQFYNEQFF. J is TRBJ2-1 and V is TRBV4-2; TRBD1 aligns across 7 bases. CDR1 LGHNA and CDR2 YNFKEQ come from the germline V gene. This CDR3 has 14 residues. V lost 3 bases and J lost 4; bases outside the gene matches: 3.

The J gene is TRBJ1-4, the V gene TRBV29-1, with D unclear. Per germline, CDR1 SQVTM and CDR2 ANQGSEA. Trimming took off 4 bases at V and 11 bases at J, with 14 bases between the two ends. The CDR3 contains 12 residues. For the CDR3, the DNA is TGCAGCGTTGCCCTAGACCTCAACAAACTGTTTTTT. This gives the protein CSVALDLNKLFF.

V is TRBV20-1 and J is TRBJ2-5; TRBD2 might be the D (6 bases). This CDR3 is built from 13 residues. V was trimmed by 4 bases and J by 9 bases, leaving 18 bases between them. Germline loops: CDR1 DFQATT, CDR2 SNEGSKA (reference sequence). CDR3 in DNA: TGCAGTGCTACCCGGGGGAGCAATCAGCCCCAGTACTTC. It specifies CSATRGSNQPQYF.

The chain has TRBV15 and TRBJ1-1; D possibly corresponds to TRBD1 (5 bases). In germline, CDR1 is LNHNV, CDR2 YYDKDF (reference sequence). The CDR3 runs to 16 residues. The germline V and J ends were trimmed by 10 bases and 1 base, with 22 bases remaining between them. CDR3 DNA: TGTGCCAGCAGTCCCCTAGGGGTCCCGGGGAACACTGAAGCTTTCTTT. Amino acids: CASSPLGVPGNTEAFF.

This clonotype turned up a few times. The rearrangement links TRBV24-1 to TRBJ2-3; TRBD2 matches 10 bases. The CDR3 sequence is 14 residues long. Germline V gene lookup returns CDR1 KGHDR and CDR2 SFDVKD. J was trimmed by 1 base and V by 8 bases; bases with no gene match: 2. The DNA for the CDR3 is TGTGCCACCAAGGGGACTAGCGGCACAGATACGCAGTATTTT. Translating gives CATKGTSGTDTQYF.

There are many counts of this clonotype. V usage is TRBV4-2 and J usage is TRBJ1-5; D unresolved. Germline V gene lookup returns CDR1 LGHNA and CDR2 YNFKEQ. There are 13 residues in the CDR3. The V gene lost 0 bases and the J gene lost 5 bases, with 5 bases spanning the gap. The CDR3 is CASSQEADQPQHF. In DNA, the CDR3 is TGTGCCAGCAGCCAAGAAGCGGATCAGCCCCAGCATTTT.

CDR3: CAISAGNESGSHCPRTTGANVLTF. Written as DNA, the CDR3 is TGTGCCATCAGTGCGGGGAACGAGAGTGGAAGCCACTGTCCCCGTACTACTGGGGCCAACGTCCTGACTTTC. This rearrangement joins TRBV10-3 to TRBJ2-6, with D possibly being TRBD2 (5 bases). Trimming took off 4 bases at V and 2 bases at J, with 36 bases between the two ends. CDR1 and CDR2 from the germline V gene are ENHRY and SYGVKD. The CDR3 contains 24 residues.

This rearrangement joins TRBV6-1 to TRBJ1-4; TRBD1 is a possible D gene (6 bases). Germline V lookup: CDR1 MNHNS, CDR2 SASEGT. This CDR3 has 15 amino acids. V dropped 4 bases and J dropped 7 bases, with 16 bases sitting between them. CDR3 DNA: TGTGCCAGCAGTGCGAACAGGGTGGGGGGTGAAAAACTGTTTTTT. It specifies CASSANRVGGEKLFF.

The chain joins TRBV10-2 to TRBJ2-5; 7 nucleotides line up with TRBD2. The CDR3 loop spans 11 amino acids. J lost 12 bases, V lost 5 bases, and 6 bases had no gene match. Germline V lookup: CDR1 WSHSY, CDR2 SAAADI. CDR3 in amino acids: CASSNGGLEYF. The CDR3 coding sequence is TGCGCCAGCAGTAACGGGGGGTTGGAGTACTTC.

The chain combines TRBV29-1 with TRBJ2-7; the D call may be TRBD1 or TRBD2 (6 bases each). Germline-derived CDR1 and CDR2 are SQVTM and ANQGSEA. The CDR3 sequence is 13 residues long. Trimming removed 6 bases at V and 5 bases at J, with 17 bases between. CDR3 in amino acids: CSVARGQANEQYF. CDR3 bases: TGCAGCGTCGCTCGGGGGCAGGCCAACGAGCAGTACTTC.

The chain couples TRBV28 to TRBJ1-6; no clear D gene. Trimming stripped 10 bases from V and 6 bases from J, with 16 bases between. CDR3 length equals 14 residues. CDR1 is MDHEN, CDR2 SYDVKM, per germline. CDR3 nucleotide sequence: TGTGCCATACTAGAACAGACCTTTAATTCACCCCTCCACTTT. Translating it yields CAILEQTFNSPLHF. Drawing the rest from reference TRBV28 and TRBJ1-6, the complete variable domain is DVKVTQSSRYLVKRTGEKVFLECVQDMDHENMFWYRQDPGLGLRLIYFSYDVKMKEKGDIPEGYSVSREKKERFSLILESASTNQTSMYLCAILEQTFNSPLHFGNGTRLTVT.

This chain joins TRBV2 and TRBJ1-2, with D unclear. The germline gives CDR1 SNHLY, CDR2 FYNNEI. The CDR3 is 13 residues long. V lost 1 base to trimming and J lost 4 bases, with 7 bases between them. CDR3 in DNA: TGTGCCAGCAGTGAAGGTCAGTTCTATGGCTACACCTTC. As protein: CASSEGQFYGYTF.